Each of the 6 T cell receptor beta chains below was sequenced from the same sample in a study of molecular identifiers for immune sequencing clone quantification. TCRdb re-derived calls from the PCR reads in MiXCR, one entry per CDR3 protein. Here the sample spans over 600,000 distinct CDR3 sequences, just under 20% being singletons. Sequencing was done on a sample of naive CD8+ T cells from blood, with Jurkat cell RNA spiked in. Stated subset: FACS-sorted CD8+CD4-CCR7+CD45RA+ naive T cells. The receptors were sampled from a human donor in good health. Some libraries in this study had Jurkat cell RNA spiked in.

Ten or more counts support this clonotype. The rearrangement links TRBV9 to TRBJ1-6; D gene uncertain. The germline V and J ends were trimmed by 5 bases and 8 bases, with 11 bases remaining between them. This CDR3 is built from 13 residues. Per the germline V gene, CDR1 is SGDLS and CDR2 is YYNGEE. The chain's CDR3 is CASSTNEYSPLHF. The CDR3 DNA sequence: TGTGCCAGCAGTACAAACGAGTATTCACCCCTCCACTTT.

V gene TRBV4-2 combines with J gene TRBJ2-7, with TRBD2 matching 13 bases. This CDR3 comprises 23 residues. Germline V gene lookup returns CDR1 LGHNA and CDR2 YNFKEQ. The V and J ends lost 1 base and 0 bases, in that order; junction bases with no gene match: 21. The CDR3 DNA is TGTGCCAGCAGCCAAGTCCCGGGACAGGGTGGGACTAGCGGGGAAGGGTGCTCCTACGAGCAGTACTTC. It encodes CASSQVPGQGGTSGEGCSYEQYF.

This clonotype occurred many times. The J gene is TRBJ1-2, the V gene TRBV28; no definite D call. V gave up 3 bases and J gave up 8 bases, with 16 bases separating them. The CDR3 runs 14 residues. Per germline, CDR1 MDHEN and CDR2 SYDVKM. Written as DNA, the CDR3 is TGTGCCAGCAGTTTTAGAGTATTAAGGGAAGGCTACACCTTC. Its protein is CASSFRVLREGYTF.

In its sample, this clonotype was seen many times. The genes are TRBV6-1 and TRBJ2-7; 8 nucleotides match TRBD1. Germline V gene data show CDR1 as MNHNS and CDR2 as SASEGT. J lost 1 base, V lost 4 bases, and 6 bases had no gene match. CDR3 length equals 15 residues. The CDR3 DNA follows: TGTGCCAGCAGTGCATCAAGACAGGGGTCCTACGAGCAGTACTTC. Translating gives CASSASRQGSYEQYF.

This clonotype was recorded many times. CDR3 amino acids: CASSYGQVTEAFF. CDR3 coding DNA: TGTGCCAGCAGCTACGGACAGGTCACTGAAGCTTTCTTT. The gene calls are TRBV7-9 and TRBJ1-1; 7 nucleotides agree with TRBD1. The trim removed 4 bases at V and 4 bases at J, leaving 3 bases unmatched. The CDR3 length is 13 residues. The germline V gene encodes CDR1 SEHNR and CDR2 FQNEAQ (reference sequence).

This clonotype occurred a few times. This chain joins TRBV7-9 and TRBJ2-1; 7 bases match TRBD2. The CDR3 has 16 residues. V shed 2 bases and J 4 bases; nucleotides not matched to a gene: 8. Germline lookup yields CDR1 SEHNR and CDR2 FQNEAQ (reference sequence). The CDR3 sequence: CASSLTGGGVYNEQFF. CDR3 nucleotides: TGTGCCAGCAGCTTAACCGGCGGGGGTGTATACAATGAGCAGTTCTTC.